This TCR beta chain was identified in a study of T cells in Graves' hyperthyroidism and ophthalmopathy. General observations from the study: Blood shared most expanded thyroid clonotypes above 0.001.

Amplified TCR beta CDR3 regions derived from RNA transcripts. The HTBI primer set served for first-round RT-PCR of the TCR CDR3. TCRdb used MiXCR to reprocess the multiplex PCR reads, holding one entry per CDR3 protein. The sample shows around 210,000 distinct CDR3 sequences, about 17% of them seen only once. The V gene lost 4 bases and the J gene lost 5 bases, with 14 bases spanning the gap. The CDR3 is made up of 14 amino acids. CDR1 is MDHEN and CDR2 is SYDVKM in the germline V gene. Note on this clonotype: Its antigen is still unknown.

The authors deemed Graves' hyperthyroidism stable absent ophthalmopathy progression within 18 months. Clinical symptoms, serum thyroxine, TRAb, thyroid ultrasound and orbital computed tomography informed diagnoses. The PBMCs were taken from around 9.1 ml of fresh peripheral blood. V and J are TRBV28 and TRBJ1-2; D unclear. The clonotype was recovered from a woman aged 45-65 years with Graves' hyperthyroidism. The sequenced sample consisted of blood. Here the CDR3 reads CASSSLDEWYGYTF. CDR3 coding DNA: TGTGCCAGCAGTTCCTTAGACGAGTGGTATGGCTACACCTTC.